This T cell receptor beta chain was recovered during a study of T cell responses to AZD1222 COVID-19 vaccine. Findings and caveats of the study: No day 14 peak samples; only post-peak repertoires were characterized.

This clone has a single count. Its antigen is as yet unknown. Trimming shortened V by 1 base and J by 0 bases, and 9 bases separated the two germline ends. CDR3 length: 15 residues. CDR1 and CDR2 (germline): LGHNT, FRNRAP. Here immunoSEQ multiplex PCR was the method, and the copy in TCRdb shows in-frame clones only, minus some. In the table there are 95,000 to 150,000 clones, roughly 93% of which are singletons. The sample consisted of peripheral blood, taken on day 0 of AZD1222 vaccination. The chain recombines TRBV12-5 with TRBJ1-1; a weak D match, TRBD1 (5 bases). The clonotype originates from an adult in good health. CDR3 DNA: TGTGCTAGTGGTTTGGATGGGGGACTGAACACTGAAGCTTTCTTT. Residues: CASGLDGGLNTEAFF. The entire variable domain, with the rest obtained from reference TRBV12-5 and TRBJ1-1, is as follows: DARVTQTPRHKVTEMGQEVTMRCQPILGHNTVFWYRQTMMQGLELLAYFRNRAPLDDSGMPKDRFSAEMPDATLATLKIQPSEPRDSAVYFCASGLDGGLNTEAFFGQGTRLTVV.